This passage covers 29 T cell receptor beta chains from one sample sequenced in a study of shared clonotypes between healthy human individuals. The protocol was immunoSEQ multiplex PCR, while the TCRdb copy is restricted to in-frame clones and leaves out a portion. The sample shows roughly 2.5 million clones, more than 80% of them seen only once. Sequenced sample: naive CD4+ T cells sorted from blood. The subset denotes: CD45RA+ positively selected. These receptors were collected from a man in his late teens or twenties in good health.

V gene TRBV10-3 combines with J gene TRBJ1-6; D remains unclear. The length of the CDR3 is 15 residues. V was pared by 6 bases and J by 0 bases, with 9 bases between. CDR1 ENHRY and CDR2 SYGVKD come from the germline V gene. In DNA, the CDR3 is TGTGCCATCAGCCTAGGGAGCTCCTATAATTCACCCCTCCACTTT. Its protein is CAISLGSSYNSPLHF.

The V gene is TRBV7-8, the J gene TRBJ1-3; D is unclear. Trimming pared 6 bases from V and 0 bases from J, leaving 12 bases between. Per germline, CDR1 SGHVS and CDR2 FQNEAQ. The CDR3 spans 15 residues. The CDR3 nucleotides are TGTGCCAGCAGACCGAAGGTGTCCTCTGGAAACACCATATATTTT. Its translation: CASRPKVSSGNTIYF.

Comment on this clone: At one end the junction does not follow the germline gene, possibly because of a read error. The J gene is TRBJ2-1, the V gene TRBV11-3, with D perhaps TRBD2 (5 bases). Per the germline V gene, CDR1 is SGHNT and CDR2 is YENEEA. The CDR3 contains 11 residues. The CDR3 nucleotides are TGTGCCAGCAGCCACGAGGGAATCAAGATCTTC. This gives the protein CASSHEGIKIF.

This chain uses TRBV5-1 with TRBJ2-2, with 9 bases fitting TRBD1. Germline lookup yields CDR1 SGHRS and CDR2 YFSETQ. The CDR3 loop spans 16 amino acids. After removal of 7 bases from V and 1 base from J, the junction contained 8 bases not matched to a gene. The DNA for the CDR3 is TGCGCCAGCGGATTACCGGGACAGGGGAACACCGGGGAGCTGTTTTTT. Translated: CASGLPGQGNTGELFF.

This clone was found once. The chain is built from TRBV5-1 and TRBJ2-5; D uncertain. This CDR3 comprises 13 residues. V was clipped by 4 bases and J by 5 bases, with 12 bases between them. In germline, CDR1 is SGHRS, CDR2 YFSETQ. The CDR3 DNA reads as TGCGCCAGCAGCCCCACATCTTGGGAGACCCAGTACTTC. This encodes CASSPTSWETQYF.

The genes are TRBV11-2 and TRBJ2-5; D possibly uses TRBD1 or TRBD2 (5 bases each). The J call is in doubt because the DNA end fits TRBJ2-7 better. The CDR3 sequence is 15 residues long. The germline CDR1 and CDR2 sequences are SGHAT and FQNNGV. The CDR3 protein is CASSLSEGFSYEQYF. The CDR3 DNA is TGTGCCAGCAGCTTATCAGAGGGGTTCTCCTACGAGCAGTACTTC.

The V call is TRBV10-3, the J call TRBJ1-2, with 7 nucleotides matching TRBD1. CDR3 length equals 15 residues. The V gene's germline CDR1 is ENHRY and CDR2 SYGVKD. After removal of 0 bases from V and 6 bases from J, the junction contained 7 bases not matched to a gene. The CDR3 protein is CAISESMVTGNGYTF. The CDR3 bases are TGTGCCATCAGTGAGTCGATGGTGACAGGGAATGGCTACACCTTC.

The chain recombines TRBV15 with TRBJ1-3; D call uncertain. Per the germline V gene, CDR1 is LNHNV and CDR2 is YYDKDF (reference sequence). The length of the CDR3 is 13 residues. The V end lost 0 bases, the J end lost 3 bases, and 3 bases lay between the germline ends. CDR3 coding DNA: TGTGCCACCAGCAGAGAAGTTGGAAACACCATATATTTT. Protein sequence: CATSREVGNTIYF.

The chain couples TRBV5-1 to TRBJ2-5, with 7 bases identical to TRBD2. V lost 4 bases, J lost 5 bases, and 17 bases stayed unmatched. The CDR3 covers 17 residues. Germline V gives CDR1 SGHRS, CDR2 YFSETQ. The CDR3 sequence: CASSPGGSGPVGETQYF. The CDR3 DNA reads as TGCGCCAGCAGCCCCGGAGGTAGCGGGCCCGTGGGGGAGACCCAGTACTTC. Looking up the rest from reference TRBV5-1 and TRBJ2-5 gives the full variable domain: KAGVTQTPRYLIKTRGQQVTLSCSPISGHRSVSWYQQTPGQGLQFLFEYFSETQRNKGNFPGRFSGRQFSNSRSEMNVSTLELGDSALYLCASSPGGSGPVGETQYFGPGTRLLVL.

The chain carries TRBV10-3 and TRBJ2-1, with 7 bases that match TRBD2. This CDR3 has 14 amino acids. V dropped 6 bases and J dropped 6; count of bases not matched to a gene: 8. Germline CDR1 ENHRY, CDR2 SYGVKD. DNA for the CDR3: TGTGCCATCAGAGAACGACTAGCTCCCAATGAGCAGTTCTTC. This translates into CAIRERLAPNEQFF.

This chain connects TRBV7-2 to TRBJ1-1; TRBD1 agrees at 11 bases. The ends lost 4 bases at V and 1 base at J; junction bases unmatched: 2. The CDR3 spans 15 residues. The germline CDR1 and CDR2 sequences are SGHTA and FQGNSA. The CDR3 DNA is TGTGCCAGCAGCTCTGGACAGGGGGCGAACACTGAAGCTTTCTTT. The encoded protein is CASSSGQGANTEAFF.

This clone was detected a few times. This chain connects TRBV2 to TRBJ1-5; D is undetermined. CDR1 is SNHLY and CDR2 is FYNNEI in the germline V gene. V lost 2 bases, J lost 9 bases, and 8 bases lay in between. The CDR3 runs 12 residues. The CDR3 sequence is CASSEIPRPQHF. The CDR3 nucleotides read TGTGCCAGCAGTGAAATCCCAAGGCCCCAGCATTTT.

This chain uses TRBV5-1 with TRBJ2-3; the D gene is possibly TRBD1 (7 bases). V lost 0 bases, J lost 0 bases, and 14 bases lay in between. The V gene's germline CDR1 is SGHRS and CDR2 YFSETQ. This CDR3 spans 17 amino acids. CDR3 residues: CASSLAGAGGSTDTQYF. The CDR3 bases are TGCGCCAGCAGCTTGGCCGGGGCAGGGGGGAGCACAGATACGCAGTATTTT.

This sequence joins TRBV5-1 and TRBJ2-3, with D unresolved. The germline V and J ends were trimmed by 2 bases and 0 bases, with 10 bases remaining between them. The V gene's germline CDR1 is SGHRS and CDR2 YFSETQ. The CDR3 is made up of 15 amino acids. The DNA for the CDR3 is TGCGCCAGCAGCTTTACCACGCCTAGCACAGATACGCAGTATTTT. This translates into CASSFTTPSTDTQYF.

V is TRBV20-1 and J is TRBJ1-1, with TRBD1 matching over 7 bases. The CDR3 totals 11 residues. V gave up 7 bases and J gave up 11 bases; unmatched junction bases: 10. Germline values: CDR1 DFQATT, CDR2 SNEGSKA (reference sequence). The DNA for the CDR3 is TGCAGTGGCAAACGACAGGGTGGTGCTTTCTTT. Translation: CSGKRQGGAFF.

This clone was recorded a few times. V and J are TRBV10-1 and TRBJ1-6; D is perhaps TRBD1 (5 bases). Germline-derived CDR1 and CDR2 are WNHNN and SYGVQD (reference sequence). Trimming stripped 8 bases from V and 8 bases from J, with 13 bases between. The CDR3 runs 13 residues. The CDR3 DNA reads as TGCGCCAGCTCCCAACTCAGGGATTCACCCCTCCACTTT. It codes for CASSQLRDSPLHF.

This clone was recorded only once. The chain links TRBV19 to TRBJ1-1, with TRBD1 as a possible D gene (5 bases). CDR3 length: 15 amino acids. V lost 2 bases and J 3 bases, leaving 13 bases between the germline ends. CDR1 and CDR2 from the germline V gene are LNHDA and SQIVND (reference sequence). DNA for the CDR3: TGTGCCAGTAGTATAACAGCGGGGCGGGACACTGAAGCTTTCTTT. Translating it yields CASSITAGRDTEAFF.

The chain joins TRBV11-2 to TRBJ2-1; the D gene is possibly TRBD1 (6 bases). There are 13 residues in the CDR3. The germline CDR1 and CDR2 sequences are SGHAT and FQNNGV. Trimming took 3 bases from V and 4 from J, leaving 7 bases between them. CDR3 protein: CASSFTGYNEQFF. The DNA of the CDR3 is TGTGCCAGCAGCTTTACAGGGTACAATGAGCAGTTCTTC.

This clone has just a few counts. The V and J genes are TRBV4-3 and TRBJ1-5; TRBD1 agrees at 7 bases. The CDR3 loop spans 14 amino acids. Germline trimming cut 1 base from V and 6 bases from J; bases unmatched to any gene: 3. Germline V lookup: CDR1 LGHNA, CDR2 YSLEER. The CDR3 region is CASSQGAGGQPQHF. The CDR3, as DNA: TGCGCCAGCAGCCAAGGGGCAGGGGGTCAGCCCCAGCATTTT.

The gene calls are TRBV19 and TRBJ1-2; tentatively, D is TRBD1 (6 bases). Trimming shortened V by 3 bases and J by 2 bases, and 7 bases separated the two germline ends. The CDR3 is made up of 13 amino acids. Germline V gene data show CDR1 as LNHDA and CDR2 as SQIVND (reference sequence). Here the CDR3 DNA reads TGTGCCAGTAGTATGGGACACAACTATGGCTACACCTTC. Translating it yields CASSMGHNYGYTF.

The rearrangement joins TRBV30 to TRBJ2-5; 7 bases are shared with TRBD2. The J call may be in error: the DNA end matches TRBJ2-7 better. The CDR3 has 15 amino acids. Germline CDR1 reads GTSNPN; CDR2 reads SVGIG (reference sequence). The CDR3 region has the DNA TGTGCCTGGAGTGTACGCGGGCTAGCGGCCTACGAGCAGTACTTC. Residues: CAWSVRGLAAYEQYF.

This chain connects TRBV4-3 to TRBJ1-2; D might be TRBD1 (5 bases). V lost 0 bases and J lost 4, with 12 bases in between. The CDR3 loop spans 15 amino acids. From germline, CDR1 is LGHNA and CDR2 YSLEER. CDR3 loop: CASSQDSGASYGYTF. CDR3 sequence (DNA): TGCGCCAGCAGCCAAGACTCCGGGGCTAGCTATGGCTACACCTTC.

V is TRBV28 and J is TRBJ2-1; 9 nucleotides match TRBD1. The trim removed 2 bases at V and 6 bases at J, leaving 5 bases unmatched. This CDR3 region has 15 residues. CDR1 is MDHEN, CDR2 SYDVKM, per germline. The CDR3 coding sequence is TGTGCCAGCAGTTTAGAGACAGGGGGTAGCAATGAGCAGTTCTTC. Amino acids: CASSLETGGSNEQFF.

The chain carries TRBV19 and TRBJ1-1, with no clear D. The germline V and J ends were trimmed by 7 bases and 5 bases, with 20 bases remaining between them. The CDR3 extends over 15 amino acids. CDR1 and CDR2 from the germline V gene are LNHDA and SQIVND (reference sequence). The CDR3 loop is CASNQASLGGTEAFF. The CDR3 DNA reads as TGTGCCAGTAATCAGGCCTCTTTGGGCGGGACTGAAGCTTTCTTT.

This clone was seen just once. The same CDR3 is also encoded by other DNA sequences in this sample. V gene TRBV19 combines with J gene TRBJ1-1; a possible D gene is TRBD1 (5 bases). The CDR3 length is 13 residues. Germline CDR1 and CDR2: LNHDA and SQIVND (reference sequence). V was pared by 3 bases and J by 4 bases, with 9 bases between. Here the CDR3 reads CASSIGGGTEAFF. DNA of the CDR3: TGTGCCAGTAGTATTGGTGGGGGCACTGAAGCTTTCTTT.

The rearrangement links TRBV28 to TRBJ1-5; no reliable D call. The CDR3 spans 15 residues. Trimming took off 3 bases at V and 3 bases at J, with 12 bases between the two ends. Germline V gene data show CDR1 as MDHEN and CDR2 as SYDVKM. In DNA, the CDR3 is TGTGCCAGCAGTTTGGTGGTATCGGTCAATCAGCCCCAGCATTTT. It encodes CASSLVVSVNQPQHF.

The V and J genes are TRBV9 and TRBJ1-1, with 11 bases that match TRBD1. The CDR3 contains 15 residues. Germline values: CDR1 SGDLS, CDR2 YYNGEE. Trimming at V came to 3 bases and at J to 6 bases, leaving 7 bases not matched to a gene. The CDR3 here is CASSGTGGFDAEAFF. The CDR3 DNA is TGTGCCAGCAGCGGGACAGGGGGCTTTGACGCTGAAGCTTTCTTT.

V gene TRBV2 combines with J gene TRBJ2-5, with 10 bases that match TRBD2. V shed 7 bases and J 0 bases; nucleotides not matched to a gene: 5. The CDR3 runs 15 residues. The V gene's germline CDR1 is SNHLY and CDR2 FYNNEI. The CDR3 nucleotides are TGTGCCAGCAATTTGGGACTAGCGTACCAAGAGACCCAGTACTTC. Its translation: CASNLGLAYQETQYF.

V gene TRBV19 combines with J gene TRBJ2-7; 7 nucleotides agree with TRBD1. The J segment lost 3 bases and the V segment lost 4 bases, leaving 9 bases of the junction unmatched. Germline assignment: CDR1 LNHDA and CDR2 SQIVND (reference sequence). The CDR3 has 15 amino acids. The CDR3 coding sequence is TGTGCCAGTAGTACGGGGACAGTAGCAAACTACGAGCAGTACTTC. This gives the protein CASSTGTVANYEQYF.